Each of the 10 T cell receptor beta chains below was sequenced from the same sample in a study of cytomegalovirus exposure and HLA in healthy donors. Amplification used 60 Vbeta primers and 13 Jbeta primers. This table comes from immunoSEQ multiplex PCR, and its TCRdb copy is limited to in-frame clones, with some not included. The sample includes under 150,000 clones, about three quarters seen only once; the top ten take about 3%. The material sequenced was PBMCs. The receptors originated from a woman aged 55-75 years in good health and CMV-seropositive.

Concerning this clone itself: One junction end disagrees with the germline gene, perhaps due to a read error. J is TRBJ2-2 and V is TRBV7-9; TRBD2 agrees at 14 bases. CDR1 SEHNR and CDR2 FQNEAQ come from the germline V gene (reference sequence). This CDR3 is 16 amino acids long. The DNA for the CDR3 is TGTTCCAGCAGCCGGACTAGCGGGGGGCGTACCGGGGAGCTGTTTTTT. It specifies CSSSRTSGGRTGELFF. Combining the CDR3 with reference TRBV7-9 and TRBJ2-2 gives the whole variable domain DTGVSQNPRHKITKRGQNVTFRCDPISEHNRLYWYRQTLGQGPEFLTYFQNEAQLEKSRLLSDRFSAERPKGSFSTLEIQRTEQGDSAMYLCSSSRTSGGRTGELFFGEGSRLTVL.

This chain joins TRBV7-3 and TRBJ2-6; the D gene is possibly TRBD1 (5 bases). CDR1 SGHTA and CDR2 FQGTGA come from the germline V gene. The V and J ends lost 3 bases and 0 bases respectively, with 9 bases between them. This CDR3 has 16 amino acids. This CDR3 reads CASSFQGTSGANVLTF. The CDR3 nucleotides are TGTGCCAGCAGCTTCCAGGGTACCTCTGGGGCCAACGTCCTGACTTTC.

For the CDR3, the DNA is TGTGCCAGTAGTATAGGGCTCCCTTGGACAGGGACCTATGGCTACACCTTC. Encoded protein: CASSIGLPWTGTYGYTF. The gene calls are TRBV19 and TRBJ1-2, with 8 bases aligning to TRBD1. Germline V gene lookup returns CDR1 LNHDA and CDR2 SQIVND (reference sequence). The CDR3 loop spans 17 amino acids. V shed 1 base, J shed 4 bases, and the junction held 11 bases outside the gene matches. Combining the CDR3 with reference TRBV19 and TRBJ1-2 gives the whole variable domain DGGITQSPKYLFRKEGQNVTLSCEQNLNHDAMYWYRQDPGQGLRLIYYSQIVNDFQKGDIAEGYSVSREKKESFPLTVTSAQKNPTAFYLCASSIGLPWTGTYGYTFGSGTRLTVV.

The chain uses TRBV27 and TRBJ1-2; 9 bases are a match to TRBD1. CDR3 size: 15 residues. Germline assignment: CDR1 MNHEY and CDR2 SMNVEV (reference sequence). With V trimmed by 4 bases and J by 4 bases, 7 bases remained unmatched. CDR3 protein: CASSSPGQGIYGYTF. In nucleotides, the CDR3 is TGTGCCAGCAGTTCCCCGGGACAGGGAATCTATGGCTACACCTTC.

The chain carries TRBV19 and TRBJ2-1, with D tentatively TRBD1 (6 bases). The CDR3 runs 16 residues. V lost 3 bases and J lost 3, with 15 bases in between. The germline V gene has CDR1 LNHDA and CDR2 SQIVND (reference sequence). The CDR3 here is CASSIGVRGFYNEQFF. CDR3 bases: TGTGCCAGTAGTATTGGTGTCAGGGGCTTCTACAATGAGCAGTTCTTC.

The chain is built from TRBV11-3 and TRBJ2-2, with 10 bases matching TRBD1. The CDR3 runs 14 residues. With 4 bases clipped from V and 7 bases from J, the junction kept 3 bases outside the gene matches. Germline V lookup: CDR1 SGHNT, CDR2 YENEEA. CDR3 in amino acids: CASSSGQGIGELFF. In DNA, the CDR3 is TGTGCCAGCAGCTCGGGACAGGGGATCGGGGAGCTGTTTTTT.

This chain connects TRBV4-1 to TRBJ1-5; D may be TRBD1 (6 bases). Trimming removed 0 bases at V and 3 bases at J, with 12 bases between. CDR3 length: 16 residues. Looked up from germline, CDR1 is MGHRA and CDR2 is YSYEKL. CDR3 sequence: CASSQEAGANNQPQHF. CDR3 bases: TGCGCCAGCAGCCAAGAGGCAGGGGCCAACAATCAGCCCCAGCATTTT.

The chain joins TRBV5-1 to TRBJ1-1; D not resolved. The CDR3 is 13 residues long. Germline V gene sequence: CDR1 SGHRS, CDR2 YFSETQ. Trimming left V 0 bases short and J 4 bases short, with 7 bases between. In DNA, the CDR3 is TGCGCCAGCAGCTTGGGGGAGAGCACTGAAGCTTTCTTT. Residues: CASSLGESTEAFF.

The chain joins TRBV6-1 to TRBJ2-7; D uncertain. CDR3 size: 11 residues. Trimming cost V 7 bases and J 4 bases, with 8 bases left between them. Germline CDR1 and CDR2: MNHNS and SASEGT. The CDR3 DNA follows: TGTGCCAGCACCCTGGAGTACGAGCAGTACTTC. Its protein is CASTLEYEQYF.

This sequence joins TRBV2 and TRBJ2-7, with 9 nucleotides matching TRBD2. Germline V gene lookup returns CDR1 SNHLY and CDR2 FYNNEI. V was clipped by 6 bases and J by 3 bases; unmatched bases: 12. The CDR3 has 16 residues. The CDR3 here is CASSSPRAGGLYEQYF. In DNA form, the CDR3 reads TGTGCCAGCAGCTCCCCCCGGGCGGGGGGGCTCTACGAGCAGTACTTC.